Included here is one TCR beta chain sequence, with context. The target antigen is unknown. This sample was taken from a study of T cell responses to AZD1222 COVID-19 vaccine. At the level of the study: Second doses that came at about 4 or about 12 weeks were put together.

Germline CDR1 and CDR2: SGHRS and YFSETQ. This CDR3 is 15 amino acids long. The V gene end was trimmed by 0 bases and the J gene end by 2 bases; junction bases not matched to a gene: 0. Study-wide results and caveats: Donors were mostly white British, more females; clonal diversity possibly underestimated.

Sequencing used immunoSEQ multiplex PCR; TCRdb keeps in-frame clones, though not all of them. The data contain roughly 53,000 clones, approximately 88% of them seen just once; the ten biggest clones take up over 25%. The chain is built from TRBV5-1 and TRBJ2-7, with 12 bases matching TRBD2. This specimen was peripheral blood, taken on day 0 of AZD1222 vaccination. This receptor was taken from an adult in good health. Here the CDR3 reads CASSLGLAGAYEQYF. CDR3 in DNA: TGCGCCAGCAGCTTGGGACTAGCGGGAGCCTACGAGCAGTACTTC. Full variable domain (missing parts from reference TRBV5-1 and TRBJ2-7): KAGVTQTPRYLIKTRGQQVTLSCSPISGHRSVSWYQQTPGQGLQFLFEYFSETQRNKGNFPGRFSGRQFSNSRSEMNVSTLELGDSALYLCASSLGLAGAYEQYFGPGTRLTVT.